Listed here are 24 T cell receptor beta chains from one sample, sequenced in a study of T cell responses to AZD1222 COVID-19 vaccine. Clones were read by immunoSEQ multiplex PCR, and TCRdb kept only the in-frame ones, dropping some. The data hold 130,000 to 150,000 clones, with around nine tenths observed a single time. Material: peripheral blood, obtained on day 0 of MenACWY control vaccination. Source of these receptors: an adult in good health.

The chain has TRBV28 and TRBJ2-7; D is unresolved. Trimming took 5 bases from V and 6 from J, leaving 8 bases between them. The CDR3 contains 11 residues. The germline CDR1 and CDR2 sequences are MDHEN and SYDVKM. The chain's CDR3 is CASSPPGEQYF. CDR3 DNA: TGTGCCAGCAGTCCGCCTGGCGAGCAGTACTTC.

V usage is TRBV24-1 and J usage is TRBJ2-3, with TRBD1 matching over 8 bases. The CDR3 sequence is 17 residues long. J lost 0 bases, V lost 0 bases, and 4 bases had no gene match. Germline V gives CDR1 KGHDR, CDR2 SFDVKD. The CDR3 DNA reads TGTGCCACCAGTGATTTGCGGCAGGGGGCTAGCACAGATACGCAGTATTTT. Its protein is CATSDLRQGASTDTQYF.

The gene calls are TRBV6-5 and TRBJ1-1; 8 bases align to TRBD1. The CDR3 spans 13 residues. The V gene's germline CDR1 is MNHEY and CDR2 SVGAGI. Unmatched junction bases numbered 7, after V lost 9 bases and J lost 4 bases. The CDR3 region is CASGLQGGTEAFF. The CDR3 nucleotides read TGTGCCAGTGGCTTACAGGGGGGCACTGAAGCTTTCTTT.

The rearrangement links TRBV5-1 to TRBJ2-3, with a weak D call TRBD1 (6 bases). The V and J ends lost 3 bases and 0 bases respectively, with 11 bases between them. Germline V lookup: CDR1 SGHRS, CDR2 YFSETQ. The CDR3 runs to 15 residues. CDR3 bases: TGCGCCAGCAGCTCTGGACAGCCTAGCACAGATACGCAGTATTTT. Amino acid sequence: CASSSGQPSTDTQYF.

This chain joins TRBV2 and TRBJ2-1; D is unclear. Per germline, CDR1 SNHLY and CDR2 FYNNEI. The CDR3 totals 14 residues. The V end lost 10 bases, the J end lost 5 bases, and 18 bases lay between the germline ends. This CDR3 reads CATRVDRPNNEQFF. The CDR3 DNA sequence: TGTGCCACGCGCGTGGATCGACCTAACAATGAGCAGTTCTTC.

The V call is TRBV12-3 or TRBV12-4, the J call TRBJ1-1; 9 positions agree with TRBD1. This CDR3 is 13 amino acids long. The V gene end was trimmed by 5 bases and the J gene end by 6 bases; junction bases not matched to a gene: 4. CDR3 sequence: CASSVWTGAEAFF. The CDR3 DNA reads TGTGCCAGCAGTGTATGGACAGGGGCTGAAGCTTTCTTT.

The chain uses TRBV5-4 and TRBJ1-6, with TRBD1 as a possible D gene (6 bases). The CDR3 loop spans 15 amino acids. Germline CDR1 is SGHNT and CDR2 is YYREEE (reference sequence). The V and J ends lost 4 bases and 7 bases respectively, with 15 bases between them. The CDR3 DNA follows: TGTGCCAGCAGCCTGGGGGCAGGGCCCAATTCACCCCTCCACTTT. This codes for CASSLGAGPNSPLHF.

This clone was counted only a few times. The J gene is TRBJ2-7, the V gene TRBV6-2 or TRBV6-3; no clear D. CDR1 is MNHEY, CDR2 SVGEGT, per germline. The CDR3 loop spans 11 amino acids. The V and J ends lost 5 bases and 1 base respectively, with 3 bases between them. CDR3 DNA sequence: TGTGCCAGCAGTCATTCCTACGAGCAGTACTTC. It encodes CASSHSYEQYF.

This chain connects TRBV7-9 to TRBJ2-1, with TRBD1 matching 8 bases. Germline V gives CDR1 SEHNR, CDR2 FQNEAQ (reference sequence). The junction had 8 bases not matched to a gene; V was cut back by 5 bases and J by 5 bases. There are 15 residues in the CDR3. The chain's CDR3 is CASSNQGAVDNEQFF. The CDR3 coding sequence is TGTGCCAGCAGCAACCAGGGGGCTGTGGACAATGAGCAGTTCTTC.

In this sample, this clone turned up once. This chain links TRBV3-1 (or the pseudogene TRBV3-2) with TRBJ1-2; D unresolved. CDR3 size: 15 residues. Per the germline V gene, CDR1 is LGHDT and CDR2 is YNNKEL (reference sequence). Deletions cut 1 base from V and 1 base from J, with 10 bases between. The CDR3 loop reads CASSQAPGSNYGYTF. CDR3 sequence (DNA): TGTGCCAGCAGCCAAGCCCCCGGCAGTAACTATGGCTACACCTTC.

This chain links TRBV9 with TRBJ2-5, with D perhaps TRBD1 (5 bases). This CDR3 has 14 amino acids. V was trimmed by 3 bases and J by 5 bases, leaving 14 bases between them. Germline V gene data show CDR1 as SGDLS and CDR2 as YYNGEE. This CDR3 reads CASSAPGITETQYF. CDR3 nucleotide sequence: TGTGCCAGCAGCGCACCAGGGATAACGGAGACCCAGTACTTC.

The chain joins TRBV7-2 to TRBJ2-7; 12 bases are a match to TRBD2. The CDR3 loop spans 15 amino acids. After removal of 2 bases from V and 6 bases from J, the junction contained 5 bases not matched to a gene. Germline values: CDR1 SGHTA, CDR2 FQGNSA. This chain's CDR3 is CASSLTGLAGFEQYF. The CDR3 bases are TGTGCCAGCAGCTTAACTGGACTAGCGGGGTTCGAGCAGTACTTC.

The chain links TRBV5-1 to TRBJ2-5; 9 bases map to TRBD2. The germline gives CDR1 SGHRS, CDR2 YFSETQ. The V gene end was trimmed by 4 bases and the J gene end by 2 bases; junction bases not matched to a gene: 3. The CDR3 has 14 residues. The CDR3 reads CASSPAGGQETQYF. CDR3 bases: TGCGCCAGCAGCCCCGCGGGAGGGCAAGAGACCCAGTACTTC.

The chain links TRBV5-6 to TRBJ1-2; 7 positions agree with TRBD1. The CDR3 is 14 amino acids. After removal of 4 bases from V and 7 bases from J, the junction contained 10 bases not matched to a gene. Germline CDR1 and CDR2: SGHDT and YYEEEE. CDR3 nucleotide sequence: TGTGCCAGCAGCGACAGGGCGGGGTTTGGTGGCTACACCTTC. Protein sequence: CASSDRAGFGGYTF.

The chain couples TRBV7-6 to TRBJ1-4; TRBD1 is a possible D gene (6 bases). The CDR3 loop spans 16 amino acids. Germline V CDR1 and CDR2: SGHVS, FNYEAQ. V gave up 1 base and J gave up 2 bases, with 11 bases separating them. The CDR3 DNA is TGTGCCAGCAGCTTAGGTGACAGGTTTACTAATGAAAAACTGTTTTTT. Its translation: CASSLGDRFTNEKLFF.

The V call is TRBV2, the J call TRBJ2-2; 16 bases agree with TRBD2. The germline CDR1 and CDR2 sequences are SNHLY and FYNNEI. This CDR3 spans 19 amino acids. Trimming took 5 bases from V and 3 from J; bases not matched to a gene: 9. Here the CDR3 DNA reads TGTGCCAGCAGTTTCCTGGGGACTAGCGGGGGGGCTTACACCGGGGAGCTGTTTTTT. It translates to CASSFLGTSGGAYTGELFF.

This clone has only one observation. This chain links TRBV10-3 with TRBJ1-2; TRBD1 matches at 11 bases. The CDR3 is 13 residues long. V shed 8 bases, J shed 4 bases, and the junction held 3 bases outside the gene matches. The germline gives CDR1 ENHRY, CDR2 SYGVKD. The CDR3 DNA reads TGTGCCATCGCCGGGACAGGGGGCTATGGCTACACCTTC. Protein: CAIAGTGGYGYTF.

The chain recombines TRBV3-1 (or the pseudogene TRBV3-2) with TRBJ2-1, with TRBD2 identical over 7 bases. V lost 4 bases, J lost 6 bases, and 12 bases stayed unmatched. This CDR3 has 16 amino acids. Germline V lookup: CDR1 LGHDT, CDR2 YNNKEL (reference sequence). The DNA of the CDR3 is TGTGCCAGCAGCCCGATGGGAGGGAGGGCCAGCAATGAGCAGTTCTTC. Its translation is CASSPMGGRASNEQFF.

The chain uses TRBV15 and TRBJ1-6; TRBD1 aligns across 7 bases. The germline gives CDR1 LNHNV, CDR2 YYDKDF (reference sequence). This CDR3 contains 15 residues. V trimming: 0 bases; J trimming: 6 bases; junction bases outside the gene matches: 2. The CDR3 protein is CATSRDQGGNSPLHF. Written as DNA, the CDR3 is TGTGCCACCAGCAGAGATCAGGGGGGTAATTCACCCCTCCACTTT.

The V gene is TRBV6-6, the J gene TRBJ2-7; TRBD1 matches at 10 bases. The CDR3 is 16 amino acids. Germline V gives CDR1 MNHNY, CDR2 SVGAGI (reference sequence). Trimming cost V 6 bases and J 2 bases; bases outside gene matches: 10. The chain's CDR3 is CASRPTGTGVPYEQYF. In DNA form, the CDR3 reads TGTGCCAGCAGACCTACCGGGACAGGGGTTCCCTACGAGCAGTACTTC.

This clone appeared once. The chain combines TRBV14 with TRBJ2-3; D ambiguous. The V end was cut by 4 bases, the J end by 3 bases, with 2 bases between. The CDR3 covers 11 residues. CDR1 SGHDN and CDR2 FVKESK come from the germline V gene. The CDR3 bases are TGTGCCAGCAGCCTTACAGATACGCAGTATTTT. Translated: CASSLTDTQYF.

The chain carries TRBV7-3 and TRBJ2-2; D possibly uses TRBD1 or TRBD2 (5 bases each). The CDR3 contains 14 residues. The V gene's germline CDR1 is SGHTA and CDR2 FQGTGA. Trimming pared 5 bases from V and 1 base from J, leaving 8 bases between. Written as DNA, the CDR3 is TGTGCCAGCAGCCGAGGGGAGAACACCGGGGAGCTGTTTTTT. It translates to CASSRGENTGELFF.

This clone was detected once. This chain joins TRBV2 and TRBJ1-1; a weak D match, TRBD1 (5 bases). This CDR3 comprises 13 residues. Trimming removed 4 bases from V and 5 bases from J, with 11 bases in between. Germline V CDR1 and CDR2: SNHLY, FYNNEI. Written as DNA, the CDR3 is TGTGCCAGCAGTGGAGGGCGGGGGACTGAAGCTTTCTTT. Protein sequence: CASSGGRGTEAFF.

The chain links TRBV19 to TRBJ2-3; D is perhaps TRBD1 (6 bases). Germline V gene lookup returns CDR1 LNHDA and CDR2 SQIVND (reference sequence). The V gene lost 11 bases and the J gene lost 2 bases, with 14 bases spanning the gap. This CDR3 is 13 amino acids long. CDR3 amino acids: CASYREFTDTQYF. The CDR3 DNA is TGTGCCTCTTACAGGGAATTCACAGATACGCAGTATTTT.